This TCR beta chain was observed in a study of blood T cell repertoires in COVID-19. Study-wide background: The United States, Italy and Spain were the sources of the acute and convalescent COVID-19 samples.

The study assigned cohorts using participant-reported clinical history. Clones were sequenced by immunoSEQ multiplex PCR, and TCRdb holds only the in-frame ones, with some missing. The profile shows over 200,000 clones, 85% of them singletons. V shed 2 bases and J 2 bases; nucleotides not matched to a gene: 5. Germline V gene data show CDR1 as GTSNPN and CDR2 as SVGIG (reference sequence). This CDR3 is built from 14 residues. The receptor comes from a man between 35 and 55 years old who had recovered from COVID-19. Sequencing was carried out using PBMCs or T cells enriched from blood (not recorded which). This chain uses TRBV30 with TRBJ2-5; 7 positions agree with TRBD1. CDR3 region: CAWSTGQAQETQYF. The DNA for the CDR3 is TGTGCCTGGAGTACCGGACAGGCACAAGAGACCCAGTACTTC.